There are many counts of the clone carrying this T cell receptor beta chain. Its antigen is unidentified. TCRdb processed the reads anew with MiXCR; each CDR3 protein has one entry. Of fewer than 400,000 distinct CDR3 sequences listed, roughly 20% are singletons. The sample originates from a study of T cell repertoires in cytomegalovirus infection. On the study more broadly: Public signatures in TCR beta pointed to CMV infection and matching HLA type.

Study-level findings and limits: Clonotype analysis showed dominance of the ex vivo response by HLA-C-restricted CMV-specific TCR beta clonotypes.

V trimming: 6 bases; J trimming: 4 bases; junction bases outside the gene matches: 8. The CDR3 runs 14 residues. The sample taken for sequencing was PBMCs. This TCR was recovered from a human donor in good health (CMV status not recorded). Some clones in this sample may be carry-over from other donors' samples. The chain combines TRBV12-3 or TRBV12-4 with TRBJ1-2, with TRBD1 matching 7 bases. For the CDR3, the DNA is TGTGCCAGCAGACAAACAGGGGTCGGCTATGGCTACACCTTC. Its protein is CASRQTGVGYGYTF.